The 22 T cell receptor beta chains below were found in one sample sequenced in a study of cytomegalovirus exposure and HLA in healthy donors. 60 Vbeta and 13 Jbeta primers were used in PCR. Using immunoSEQ multiplex PCR, the repertoire was profiled, and TCRdb retains in-frame clones only, with some absent. The table records some 150,000 clones, 82% of them present only once. The sequenced sample consisted of PBMCs. These receptors were collected from a man aged 50 to 60 in good health and CMV-seropositive.

This chain links TRBV7-6 with TRBJ2-1; no reliable D call. Germline CDR1 SGHVS, CDR2 FNYEAQ. This CDR3 contains 12 residues. V lost 5 bases, J lost 3 bases, and 5 bases lay in between. CDR3 in amino acids: CASSRDYNEQFF. CDR3 nucleotide sequence: TGTGCCAGCAGCCGCGACTACAATGAGCAGTTCTTC. The complete variable domain, with remaining parts taken from reference TRBV7-6 and TRBJ2-1, reads GAGVSQSPRYKVTKRGQDVALRCDPISGHVSLYWYRQALGQGPEFLTYFNYEAQQDKSGLPNDRFSAERPEGSISTLTIQRTEQRDSAMYRCASSRDYNEQFFGPGTRLTVL.

V gene TRBV28 combines with J gene TRBJ2-3, with 8 bases aligning to TRBD2. V dropped 4 bases and J dropped 1; count of bases not matched to a gene: 7. The CDR3 is made up of 16 amino acids. Germline V gene sequence: CDR1 MDHEN, CDR2 SYDVKM. CDR3 amino acids: CASSSPGLAGTDTQYF. The CDR3 nucleotides are TGTGCCAGCAGTTCGCCAGGACTAGCTGGCACAGATACGCAGTATTTT.

The genes are TRBV5-1 and TRBJ1-1; D unresolved. V was cut by 0 bases and J by 0 bases, with 9 bases left in between. CDR3 length: 15 residues. CDR1 is SGHRS, CDR2 YFSETQ, per germline. This CDR3 is CASSLENAMNTEAFF. CDR3 bases: TGCGCCAGCAGCTTGGAGAACGCGATGAACACTGAAGCTTTCTTT.

The V and J genes are TRBV4-3 and TRBJ2-7; D not certain. V lost 1 base to trimming and J lost 4 bases, with 8 bases between them. This CDR3 is 13 amino acids long. Germline V gives CDR1 LGHNA, CDR2 YSLEER. CDR3 loop: CASSQVPTYEQYF. The CDR3 DNA reads as TGCGCCAGCAGCCAAGTCCCCACTTACGAGCAGTACTTC.

The sample holds one count of this clone. This chain uses TRBV7-2 with TRBJ2-3; 9 nucleotides agree with TRBD1. The J segment lost 7 bases and the V segment lost 5 bases, leaving 7 bases of the junction unmatched. The CDR3 runs 14 residues. CDR1 and CDR2 from the germline V gene are SGHTA and FQGNSA. The chain's CDR3 is CASSPDRGAHTQYF. In DNA, the CDR3 is TGTGCCAGCAGCCCGGACAGGGGAGCGCATACGCAGTATTTT.

This chain uses TRBV7-9 with TRBJ1-2; TRBD1 agrees at 9 bases. The V segment lost 8 bases and the J segment 4 bases; nucleotides outside the gene matches: 11. The length of the CDR3 is 15 residues. Looked up from germline, CDR1 is SEHNR and CDR2 is FQNEAQ (reference sequence). The CDR3 protein is CASRFGTGQIYGYTF. Here the CDR3 DNA reads TGTGCCAGCCGGTTTGGGACAGGGCAAATCTATGGCTACACCTTC.

The CDR3 protein is CASSEAQRTEWSGGADTQYF. CDR3 sequence (DNA): TGTGCCAGCAGTGAAGCGCAACGCACCGAGTGGTCTGGGGGCGCAGATACGCAGTATTTT. The chain couples TRBV2 to TRBJ2-3, with a tentative D call TRBD1 (6 bases). V gave up 0 bases and J gave up 4 bases, with 26 bases separating them. Germline V gives CDR1 SNHLY, CDR2 FYNNEI. This CDR3 is 20 amino acids long.

This chain uses TRBV27 with TRBJ2-1; no reliable D call. Germline V CDR1 and CDR2: MNHEY, SMNVEV (reference sequence). The CDR3 is made up of 14 amino acids. The V and J ends lost 5 bases and 0 bases respectively, with 8 bases between them. The CDR3: CASSTESSYNEQFF. The CDR3 coding sequence is TGTGCCAGCAGTACGGAGAGCTCCTACAATGAGCAGTTCTTC.

The chain links TRBV9 to TRBJ2-5, with 8 bases lining up with TRBD1. The J segment lost 5 bases and the V segment lost 0 bases, leaving 9 bases of the junction unmatched. CDR1 and CDR2 (germline): SGDLS, YYNGEE. There are 16 residues in the CDR3. The CDR3 bases are TGTGCCAGCAGCGTAGGGACAGGGAACCTTGGGGAGACCCAGTACTTC. It is translated as CASSVGTGNLGETQYF.

The J gene is TRBJ2-1, the V gene TRBV28, with D perhaps TRBD2 (6 bases). Trimming took off 0 bases at V and 7 bases at J, with 7 bases between the two ends. Germline V lookup: CDR1 MDHEN, CDR2 SYDVKM. The CDR3 is made up of 13 amino acids. CDR3 region: CASSLWGRNEQFF. The CDR3 nucleotides are TGTGCCAGCAGTTTATGGGGGAGGAATGAGCAGTTCTTC.

The V and J genes are TRBV5-5 and TRBJ2-2, with TRBD2 matching over 8 bases. Trimming removed 7 bases from V and 8 bases from J; junction bases left unmatched: 4. The CDR3 extends over 12 amino acids. In germline, CDR1 is SGHKS, CDR2 YYEKEE (reference sequence). The DNA for the CDR3 is TGTGCCAGCCGAGCGGGGGCAGGGGAGCTGTTTTTT. Its protein product is CASRAGAGELFF.

The gene calls are TRBV5-1 and TRBJ2-5, with a possible D match to TRBD2 (5 bases). The closer fit of TRBJ2-7 to the DNA end suggests the J call may be wrong. In germline, CDR1 is SGHRS, CDR2 YFSETQ. CDR3 length equals 17 residues. CDR3 DNA sequence: TGCGCCAGCAGCTCTACGACTGGGCAGCGGAACACCTACGAGCAGTACTTC. It encodes CASSSTTGQRNTYEQYF.

This rearrangement joins TRBV6-5 to TRBJ2-1, with 12 nucleotides matching TRBD2. CDR3 length equals 14 residues. J was trimmed by 12 bases and V by 5 bases; bases with no gene match: 8. CDR1 is MNHEY, CDR2 SVGAGI, per germline. This CDR3 is CASSPGLAGGVQFF. The CDR3 coding sequence is TGTGCCAGCAGTCCGGGACTAGCGGGCGGGGTGCAGTTCTTC.

The chain joins TRBV28 to TRBJ1-2; D gene unclear. Trimming cost V 3 bases and J 0 bases, with 8 bases left between them. This CDR3 spans 14 amino acids. The germline CDR1 and CDR2 sequences are MDHEN and SYDVKM. The CDR3 loop is CASSFPPPNYGYTF. DNA for the CDR3: TGTGCCAGCAGTTTCCCCCCTCCTAACTATGGCTACACCTTC.

V usage is TRBV15 and J usage is TRBJ2-2; a possible D gene is TRBD1 (5 bases). Germline V gene data show CDR1 as LNHNV and CDR2 as YYDKDF (reference sequence). The CDR3 runs to 16 residues. Trimming stripped 1 base from V and 4 bases from J, with 13 bases between. CDR3 coding DNA: TGTGCCACCAGCAGAGGTAGGCAGGGTGGCACCGGGGAGCTGTTTTTT. Translation: CATSRGRQGGTGELFF.

The sample holds one count of this clone. The V and J genes are TRBV27 and TRBJ1-5; D uncertain. Germline assignment: CDR1 MNHEY and CDR2 SMNVEV (reference sequence). This CDR3 is 15 amino acids long. Trimming removed 5 bases at V and 4 bases at J, with 15 bases between. The CDR3 DNA reads TGTGCCAGCAGTATAATCTCAGGTTATAATCAGCCCCAGCATTTT. This sequence encodes CASSIISGYNQPQHF.

This chain uses TRBV5-1 with TRBJ2-7, with D possibly matching TRBD1 (5 bases). The CDR3 spans 17 residues. The ends were cut back, 4 bases at V and 4 bases at J, with 24 bases in the middle. The germline CDR1 and CDR2 sequences are SGHRS and YFSETQ. CDR3 region: CASSTLFFRALLYEQYF. In nucleotides, the CDR3 is TGCGCCAGCAGCACCCTTTTCTTCAGGGCCCTCTTATACGAGCAGTACTTC. Drawing the rest from reference TRBV5-1 and TRBJ2-7, the complete variable domain is KAGVTQTPRYLIKTRGQQVTLSCSPISGHRSVSWYQQTPGQGLQFLFEYFSETQRNKGNFPGRFSGRQFSNSRSEMNVSTLELGDSALYLCASSTLFFRALLYEQYFGPGTRLTVT.

This clone was detected only once. This sequence joins TRBV5-6 and TRBJ2-7; perhaps TRBD1 as D (6 bases). V dropped 4 bases and J dropped 3 bases, with 17 bases sitting between them. Germline CDR1 SGHDT, CDR2 YYEEEE. This CDR3 region has 15 residues. As DNA, the CDR3 is TGTGCCAGCAGCAGTGGGGGCAGGGGTTTCTACGAGCAGTACTTC. This encodes CASSSGGRGFYEQYF.

The chain joins TRBV7-9 to TRBJ2-2, with 9 bases fitting TRBD2. The CDR3 covers 16 residues. The J segment lost 3 bases and the V segment lost 4 bases, leaving 6 bases of the junction unmatched. CDR1 is SEHNR, CDR2 FQNEAQ, per germline (reference sequence). The CDR3 DNA sequence: TGTGCCAGCAGCTCCCCGTTAGCGGGGGACACCGGGGAGCTGTTTTTT. Translation gives CASSSPLAGDTGELFF.

CDR3 nucleotides: TGTGCCAGCAGGCCTCAAACTACGGGTGAGCAGTACTTC. Encoded protein: CASRPQTTGEQYF. The chain carries TRBV6-6 and TRBJ2-7; D remains unclear. CDR3 length: 13 residues. The V end was cut by 6 bases, the J end by 7 bases, with 16 bases between. The germline gives CDR1 MNHNY, CDR2 SVGAGI (reference sequence).

The chain combines TRBV7-2 with TRBJ1-1; 7 bases agree with TRBD1. J gave up 8 bases and V 4 bases, and 7 bases lay outside the gene matches. In germline, CDR1 is SGHTA, CDR2 FQGNSA. The CDR3 is made up of 13 amino acids. The CDR3 spells CASSYGTAQEAFF. The DNA for the CDR3 is TGTGCCAGCAGCTACGGGACAGCTCAAGAAGCTTTCTTT.

This chain connects TRBV5-6 to TRBJ2-2, with 12 bases lining up with TRBD1. V lost 4 bases, J lost 6 bases, and 4 bases stayed unmatched. The CDR3 covers 15 residues. Germline V gene lookup returns CDR1 SGHDT and CDR2 YYEEEE. CDR3 protein: CASSTGTGGSGELFF. The CDR3 nucleotides are TGTGCCAGCAGCACCGGGACAGGGGGCTCCGGGGAGCTGTTTTTT.